This is a list of T cell receptor beta chains from one sample in a study of chemoradiotherapy in HPV16-positive cancers. Method: immunoSEQ multiplex PCR; TCRdb's copy keeps in-frame clones and lacks some. This table has roughly 13,000 clones, 69% appearing once. The sample was acquired from a patient who underwent chemoradiotherapy. The origin of the receptors is a human donor with HPV-associated anogenital cancer. CDR3s include the opening cysteine and the closing phenylalanine or tryptophan. The D gene is left open where the match is weak. Clone size is given for some rows only: seen once, a few or many times, or a class if the clone is expanded.

>NA|TRBJ1-6|TRBV6-1|NA
CASSSGPYNSPLHF
TGTGCCAGCAGCTCTGGCCCCTATAATTCACCCCTCCACTTT
>NA|TRBJ2-1|TRBV7-2|NA
CASSFTGGAEQFF
TGTGCCAGCAGCTTTACAGGGGGGGCTGAGCAGTTCTTC
>NA|TRBJ2-3|TRBV4-1|NA
CASSPRDGPSTDTQYF
TGCGCCAGCAGCCCCAGGGACGGACCTAGCACAGATACGCAGTATTTT
>NA|TRBJ1-5|TRBV15|NA
CATSSTVGGETGNQPQHF
TGTGCCACCAGCAGTACCGTGGGGGGCGAGACTGGCAATCAGCCCCAGCATTTT
>NA|TRBJ2-6|TRBV28|NA
CASRGVSGANVLTF
TGTGCCAGCAGGGGAGTCTCTGGGGCCAACGTCCTGACTTTC
>NA|TRBJ1-1|TRBV30|medium-sized
CAWDEVMNTEAFF
TGTGCCTGGGACGAAGTCATGAACACTGAAGCTTTCTTT
>TRBD1|TRBJ2-1|TRBV5-4|NA
CASSHVRGQGAGEQFF
TGTGCCAGCAGCCACGTACGGGGACAGGGGGCAGGTGAGCAGTTCTTC
>NA|TRBJ2-7|TRBV28|NA
CASSLVRQDLLIKRTYEQYF
TGTGCCAGCAGTTTAGTACGACAGGACCTCTTAATCAAAAGGACCTACGAGCAGTACTTC
>NA|TRBJ2-2|TRBV2|NA
CASSPGNTGELFF
TGTGCCAGCAGTCCGGGAAACACCGGGGAGCTGTTTTTT
>NA|TRBJ2-5|TRBV30|NA
CAWSVVLRETQYF
TGTGCCTGGAGTGTAGTCTTGAGAGAGACCCAGTACTTC
>NA|TRBJ2-6|TRBV11-2|NA
CASSLAGSGANVLTF
TGTGCCAGCAGCTTAGCGGGTTCTGGGGCCAACGTCCTGACTTTC
>TRBD1|TRBJ1-1|TRBV7-2|NA
CASSPQGEGTEAFF
TGTGCCAGCAGCCCACAGGGGGAGGGTACTGAAGCTTTCTTT
>TRBD2|TRBJ2-3|TRBV4-3|large
CASSPSGGGTDTQYF
TGCGCCAGCAGCCCGTCCGGGGGGGGAACAGATACGCAGTATTTT
>NA|TRBJ1-5|TRBV6-1|few
CASTPGRTSNQPQHF
TGTGCCAGCACCCCAGGACGGACTAGCAATCAGCCCCAGCATTTT
>NA|TRBJ2-7|TRBV7-8|NA
CASSSTLYEQYF
TGTGCCAGCAGCTCAACCCTCTACGAGCAGTACTTC
>NA|TRBJ1-1|TRBV6-6|NA
CASSLTALNTEAFF
TGTGCCAGCTCGCTCACGGCGTTGAACACTGAAGCTTTCTTT
>NA|TRBJ1-6|TRBV9|few
CASSLSDGNSPLHF
TGTGCCAGCAGCCTTTCGGACGGGAATTCACCCCTCCACTTT
>TRBD1|TRBJ2-3|TRBV2|NA
CASSSGQGSVRTVPDTQYF
TGTGCCAGCAGCTCCGGACAGGGTTCGGTTCGGACTGTCCCAGATACGCAGTATTTT
>TRBD1|TRBJ2-1|TRBV6-5|once
CASSPTGADEQFF
TGTGCCAGCAGTCCGACAGGGGCGGATGAGCAGTTCTTC
>TRBD1|TRBJ1-2|TRBV5-6|few
CASSLTGATGYGYTF
TGTGCCAGCAGCCTCACAGGGGCCACTGGCTATGGCTACACCTTC
>NA|TRBJ2-3|TRBV5-1|NA
CASSLGSSTDTQYF
TGCGCCAGCAGCTTAGGTTCGTCCACAGATACGCAGTATTTT
>TRBD1|TRBJ1-2|TRBV19|few
CASVDRTAF
TGTGCCAGTGTGGACAGGACCGCCTTC
>NA|TRBJ1-1|TRBV7-8|few
CASSLGGSHRVHLDTEAFF
TGTGCCAGCAGCTTAGGGGGTTCCCACAGGGTGCATTTGGACACTGAAGCTTTCTTT
>TRBD1|TRBJ1-4|TRBV15|NA
CATSPRDSAEKLFF
TGTGCCACCAGCCCTCGGGACAGCGCCGAAAAACTGTTTTTT
>NA|TRBJ1-3|TRBV7-2|NA
CASRPVALSGNTIYF
TGTGCCAGCAGGCCTGTCGCCCTCTCTGGAAACACCATATATTTT
>TRBD1|TRBJ1-3|TRBV23-1|once
CASSLWDRACGNTIYF
TGCGCCAGCAGTCTTTGGGACAGGGCTTGCGGAAACACCATATATTTT
>NA|TRBJ1-2|TRBV2|few
CASSDSGWNYGYTF
TGTGCCAGCAGTGATTCGGGGTGGAACTATGGCTACACCTTC
>NA|TRBJ1-1|TRBV7-2|NA
CASSPTGVMNTEAFF
TGTGCCAGCAGCCCGACAGGCGTCATGAACACTGAAGCTTTCTTT
>NA|TRBJ2-3|TRBV5-1|NA
CASSLKRDTQYF
TGCGCCAGCAGCTTGAAGAGAGATACGCAGTATTTT
>TRBD1|TRBJ2-7|TRBV6-5|once
CASSYRGQGPYEQYF
TGTGCCAGCAGTTACCGGGGACAGGGTCCCTACGAGCAGTACTTC
>TRBD1|TRBJ2-1|TRBV13|NA
CASSQGQGGWQFF
TGTGCCAGCAGCCAGGGACAGGGAGGGTGGCAGTTCTTC
>NA|TRBJ2-3|TRBV29-1|NA
CSVSQGGLDTQYF
TGCAGCGTTAGTCAGGGTGGATTAGATACGCAGTATTTT
>NA|TRBJ2-5|TRBV7-2|NA
CASSPGLRETQYF
TGTGCCAGCAGCCCGGGACTTCGGGAGACCCAGTACTTC
>NA|TRBJ1-2|TRBV5-5|NA
CASSSKVGGYTF
TGTGCCAGCAGCAGCAAGGTCGGAGGCTACACCTTC
>NA|TRBJ1-2|TRBV7-2|NA
CASSPPVRLNYGYTF
TGTGCCAGCAGCCCCCCCGTTCGACTTAACTATGGCTACACCTTC
>NA|TRBJ1-4|TRBV7-3|NA
CASSGTGRDGEKLFF
TGTGCCAGCAGCGGAACCGGCAGGGACGGCGAAAAACTGTTTTTT
>NA|TRBJ2-7|TRBV27|NA
CASSTAGASYEQYF
TGTGCCAGCAGTACGGCGGGGGCCTCCTACGAGCAGTACTTC
>TRBD1|TRBJ2-7|TRBV11-2|NA
CASSLGDRGPYEQYF
TGTGCCAGCAGCTTAGGCGACAGGGGGCCGTACGAGCAGTACTTC
>NA|TRBJ2-5|TRBV5-8|NA
CASSETAQTQYF
TGTGCCAGCAGCGAGACCGCACAGACCCAGTACTTC
>TRBD1|TRBJ1-1|TRBV29-1|few
CSVEERQGPEAFF
TGCAGCGTTGAAGAAAGACAGGGACCTGAAGCTTTCTTT
>NA|TRBJ1-2|TRBV4-2|NA
CASSGGNYGYTF
TGTGCCAGCAGCGGGGGGAACTATGGCTACACCTTC
>TRBD2|TRBJ2-3|TRBV6-8|NA
CASRVGGTTDTQYF
TGTGCCAGCAGGGTCGGGGGGACCACAGATACGCAGTATTTT
>TRBD1|TRBJ1-2|TRBV10-3|NA
CAIQEDREYGYTF
TGTGCCATCCAGGAAGACAGGGAGTATGGCTACACCTTC
>NA|TRBJ2-1|TRBV12-5|once
CASGLVFGEQFF
TGTGCTAGTGGTTTGGTTTTTGGTGAGCAGTTCTTC
>TRBD2|TRBJ2-1|TRBV2|NA
CASRTETSGGSMNEQFF
TGTGCCAGCAGGACGGAGACTAGCGGGGGAAGTATGAATGAGCAGTTCTTC
>TRBD2|TRBJ2-3|TRBV4-1|few
CASRRPGTSNDTQYF
TGCGCCAGCAGGCGTCCCGGGACTAGCAATGATACGCAGTATTTT
>TRBD1|TRBJ1-2|TRBV5-6|NA
CASSKDRNYGYTF
TGTGCCAGCAGCAAGGACAGGAACTATGGCTACACCTTC